The clone carrying this T cell receptor (beta chain) was detected ten times or more. Its matching antigen is unknown. This specimen comes from a study of early T cells in non-severe SARS-CoV-2 infection. Study-level information: Bulk RNA taken from unsorted whole blood was sequenced, leaving chains unpaired.

Notes on the study in general: Private and CD4 specificities were missed by VDJdb matching, which favored anti-spike CD8 responses.

MiXCR, applied by TCRdb to the 5' RACE reads, yields one record per CDR3 protein. The table shows under 50,000 distinct CDR3 sequences, with around 4% occurring only once. Germline V CDR1 and CDR2: SEHNR, FQNEAQ (reference sequence). The CDR3 contains 15 residues. The V gene end was trimmed by 6 bases and the J gene end by 8 bases; junction bases not matched to a gene: 13. The clonotype comes from an adult who was a healthcare worker with PCR-confirmed SARS-CoV-2 infection or an uninfected control (not recorded which). Sample: whole blood. The V call is TRBV7-9, the J call TRBJ2-1; TRBD1 agrees at 7 bases. The CDR3 nucleotides are TGTGCCAGCAGTGACAGGGATCAGATAATCTATGAGCAGTTCTTC. Its translation is CASSDRDQIIYEQFF.